The 8 T cell receptor beta chains in this list originate from one sample, sequenced in a study of blood T cell repertoires in COVID-19. Sequencing was performed with immunoSEQ multiplex PCR; in TCRdb, only in-frame clones are kept and a portion is missing. The sample shows under 200,000 clones, under 90% of them seen only once. The sequencing input was peripheral blood. Receptor source: a man in his sixties with acute or convalescent COVID-19.

The J gene is TRBJ2-5, the V gene TRBV25-1, with 7 bases identical to TRBD1. This CDR3 spans 14 amino acids. Trimming took 1 base from V and 4 from J; bases not matched to a gene: 3. Germline values: CDR1 MGHDK, CDR2 SYGVNS. DNA for the CDR3: TGTGCCAGCAGTGAATCTTACAGGGGAGAGACCCAGTACTTC. This translates into CASSESYRGETQYF.

The chain joins TRBV11-2 to TRBJ1-2; D unclear. The CDR3 is made up of 13 amino acids. Germline V gene sequence: CDR1 SGHAT, CDR2 FQNNGV. V lost 1 base and J lost 3, with 6 bases in between. The CDR3 DNA is TGTGCCAGCAGCTTAGTCTTTGACTATGGCTACACCTTC. As protein: CASSLVFDYGYTF. Variable domain in full (rest from reference TRBV11-2 and TRBJ1-2): EAGVAQSPRYKIIEKRQSVAFWCNPISGHATLYWYQQILGQGPKLLIQFQNNGVVDDSQLPKDRFSAERLKGVDSTLKIQPAKLEDSAVYLCASSLVFDYGYTFGSGTRLTVV.

The chain has TRBV6-2 or TRBV6-3 and TRBJ2-3; 9 positions match TRBD2. Germline values: CDR1 MNHEY, CDR2 SVGEGT. V was pared by 0 bases and J by 3 bases, with 4 bases of the junction left unmatched. The CDR3 consists of 16 residues. The CDR3 region is CASSYSGLARTDTQYF. In DNA form, the CDR3 reads TGTGCCAGCAGTTACTCGGGACTAGCCAGAACAGATACGCAGTATTTT.

The chain uses TRBV6-6 and TRBJ2-2, with D possibly matching TRBD2 (5 bases). There are 16 residues in the CDR3. Trimming cost V 7 bases and J 4 bases, with 19 bases left between them. CDR1 MNHNY and CDR2 SVGAGI come from the germline V gene (reference sequence). The CDR3 region has the DNA TGTGCCAGCATAATCTCGCCGGGAACACTCACCGGGGAGCTGTTTTTT. It translates to CASIISPGTLTGELFF.

The chain links TRBV7-2 to TRBJ2-3, with TRBD2 matching over 7 bases. The CDR3 has 17 amino acids. CDR1 and CDR2 from the germline V gene are SGHTA and FQGNSA. The J segment lost 3 bases and the V segment lost 1 base, leaving 10 bases of the junction unmatched. CDR3 bases: TGTGCCAGCAGCTTAGTCGGTTCGGGACTAAGAACAGATACGCAGTATTTT. Translation gives CASSLVGSGLRTDTQYF.

This clone was found once. The genes are TRBV5-1 and TRBJ2-3, with D perhaps TRBD2 (5 bases). V shed 0 bases and J shed 0 bases, with 8 bases lying between them. The germline CDR1 and CDR2 sequences are SGHRS and YFSETQ. This CDR3 comprises 15 residues. The CDR3 DNA reads as TGCGCCAGCAGCTTGGCGGGAACTAGCACAGATACGCAGTATTTT. Residues: CASSLAGTSTDTQYF.

This chain connects TRBV10-3 to TRBJ1-5; TRBD1 aligns across 10 bases. The CDR3 covers 14 residues. V gave up 6 bases and J gave up 5 bases; unmatched junction bases: 4. Germline V CDR1 and CDR2: ENHRY, SYGVKD. CDR3 in DNA: TGTGCCATCAGCACCGGGACAGGGGATCAGCCCCAGCATTTT. Encoded protein: CAISTGTGDQPQHF.

V and J are TRBV6-1 and TRBJ2-7; 8 bases agree with TRBD1. Trimming took 1 base from V and 3 from J; bases not matched to a gene: 8. From germline, CDR1 is MNHNS and CDR2 SASEGT. This CDR3 spans 16 amino acids. The CDR3 coding sequence is TGTGCCAGCAGTGAAGATGTACAGGGGGGACTCTACGAGCAGTACTTC. Its protein product is CASSEDVQGGLYEQYF.